The rows below give T cell receptor beta chains drawn from one sample of a study of blood T cell repertoires in COVID-19. The table came from immunoSEQ multiplex PCR; TCRdb's copy has only in-frame clones and leaves some out. This table has 350,000 to 400,000 clones, 89% appearing once. Material: peripheral blood. The receptors shown here come from a woman younger than 45 with COVID-19, enrolled during active disease. Each CDR3 is given with its conserved first and last residue. Each record gives: clone size, J gene, D gene, V gene, CDR3 protein, CDR3 DNA. D genes are given only for firm matches. The size of a clone is reported for some rows only, either as once, few or many, or as a class for expanded clones.

abundance: .
j_gene: TRBJ1-1
d_gene: TRBD1
v_gene: TRBV5-1
CDR3aa: CASSLEGQGAGMNTEAFF
CDR3nt: TGCGCCAGCAGCTTGGAGGGACAGGGGGCAGGGATGAACACTGAAGCTTTCTTT

abundance: .
j_gene: TRBJ1-1
d_gene: .
v_gene: TRBV7-2
CDR3aa: CASSYHPRGVKTEAFF
CDR3nt: TGTGCCAGCAGCTACCATCCGCGGGGGGTTAAGACTGAAGCTTTCTTT

abundance: .
j_gene: TRBJ2-3
d_gene: TRBD2
v_gene: TRBV5-1
CDR3aa: CASSFNPSGSTDTQYF
CDR3nt: TGCGCCAGCAGCTTTAATCCTAGCGGTAGCACAGATACGCAGTATTTT

abundance: .
j_gene: TRBJ2-1
d_gene: TRBD2
v_gene: TRBV19
CDR3aa: CASSSRLAGETEQFF
CDR3nt: TGTGCCAGTAGCTCGAGACTAGCGGGAGAAACTGAGCAGTTCTTC

abundance: .
j_gene: TRBJ2-5
d_gene: TRBD2
v_gene: TRBV9
CDR3aa: CASSVDGRETQYF
CDR3nt: TGTGCCAGCAGCGTAGACGGGAGGGAGACCCAGTACTTC

abundance: .
j_gene: TRBJ2-3
d_gene: TRBD1
v_gene: TRBV11-3
CDR3aa: CASRRGQFLSQWEPDTQYF
CDR3nt: TGTGCCAGCAGGAGGGGACAGTTTCTTTCACAGTGGGAGCCAGATACGCAGTATTTT

abundance: .
j_gene: TRBJ2-3
d_gene: TRBD1
v_gene: TRBV27
CDR3aa: CASSDTGQGASDTQYF
CDR3nt: TGTGCCAGCAGCGATACGGGACAGGGGGCCTCAGATACGCAGTATTTT

abundance: .
j_gene: TRBJ1-1
d_gene: TRBD1
v_gene: TRBV6-2/TRBV6-3
CDR3aa: CASSLRGATEAFF
CDR3nt: TGTGCCAGCAGTCTCAGGGGGGCGACTGAAGCTTTCTTT

abundance: .
j_gene: TRBJ1-2
d_gene: TRBD1
v_gene: TRBV19
CDR3aa: CASSRFNRGQSYGYTF
CDR3nt: TGTGCCAGTAGTCGCTTCAACAGGGGGCAGAGCTATGGCTACACCTTC

abundance: .
j_gene: TRBJ2-2
d_gene: TRBD2
v_gene: TRBV27
CDR3aa: CASSRARGGRAGELFF
CDR3nt: TGTGCCAGCAGCCGAGCGCGGGGGGGCCGTGCCGGGGAGCTGTTTTTT

abundance: .
j_gene: TRBJ1-2
d_gene: .
v_gene: TRBV7-8
CDR3aa: CASSPRDFYGYTF
CDR3nt: TGTGCCAGCAGCCCCCGGGACTTCTATGGCTACACCTTC

abundance: .
j_gene: TRBJ2-1
d_gene: .
v_gene: TRBV7-2
CDR3aa: CASSIPGAGDYNEQFF
CDR3nt: TGTGCCAGCAGCATCCCAGGGGCGGGAGATTACAATGAGCAGTTCTTC

abundance: .
j_gene: TRBJ1-1
d_gene: TRBD1
v_gene: TRBV7-6
CDR3aa: CASSQDRGHMNTEAFF
CDR3nt: TGTGCCAGCAGCCAAGACAGGGGGCACATGAACACTGAAGCTTTCTTT

abundance: .
j_gene: TRBJ2-1
d_gene: TRBD2
v_gene: TRBV27
CDR3aa: CASRTTGTKIYNEQFF
CDR3nt: TGTGCCAGCAGGACGACCGGGACTAAAATCTACAATGAGCAGTTCTTC

abundance: .
j_gene: TRBJ2-3
d_gene: TRBD1
v_gene: TRBV2
CDR3aa: CASREGQGRNTQYF
CDR3nt: TGTGCCAGCAGGGAGGGACAGGGGCGAAATACGCAGTATTTT

abundance: .
j_gene: TRBJ2-3
d_gene: .
v_gene: TRBV3-1/TRBV3-2
CDR3aa: CASSQNERADTQYF
CDR3nt: TGTGCCAGCAGCCAAAACGAGAGAGCAGATACGCAGTATTTT

abundance: .
j_gene: TRBJ2-5
d_gene: TRBD1
v_gene: TRBV29-1
CDR3aa: CSVAPLGTEETQYF
CDR3nt: TGCAGCGTTGCACCCCTCGGGACAGAAGAGACCCAGTACTTC

abundance: .
j_gene: TRBJ2-7
d_gene: TRBD1
v_gene: TRBV18
CDR3aa: CASSPQDRVRQYF
CDR3nt: TGTGCCAGCTCACCACAGGACAGGGTGAGGCAGTACTTC

abundance: .
j_gene: TRBJ2-3
d_gene: .
v_gene: TRBV15
CDR3aa: CATSRGNSENTDTQYF
CDR3nt: TGTGCCACCAGCAGAGGAAACTCTGAAAACACAGATACGCAGTATTTT

abundance: .
j_gene: TRBJ2-3
d_gene: .
v_gene: TRBV5-6
CDR3aa: CASSFFGLLDTQYF
CDR3nt: TGTGCCAGCAGCTTCTTTGGACTCCTTGATACGCAGTATTTT

abundance: .
j_gene: TRBJ1-2
d_gene: TRBD1
v_gene: TRBV7-9
CDR3aa: CASSPRDRGNGYTF
CDR3nt: TGTGCCAGCAGCCCCCGGGACAGGGGGAACGGCTACACCTTC

abundance: .
j_gene: TRBJ2-1
d_gene: TRBD2
v_gene: TRBV30
CDR3aa: CAWSVASGRWNEQFF
CDR3nt: TGTGCCTGGAGTGTGGCTAGCGGGAGGTGGAATGAGCAGTTCTTC

abundance: once
j_gene: TRBJ1-2
d_gene: .
v_gene: TRBV29-1
CDR3aa: CSARDSDNYGYTF
CDR3nt: TGCAGCGCCCGGGACTCCGATAACTATGGCTACACCTTC

abundance: .
j_gene: TRBJ2-2
d_gene: .
v_gene: TRBV27
CDR3aa: CASSSRRSPPGELFF
CDR3nt: TGTGCCAGCAGTTCAAGGCGGAGCCCTCCCGGGGAGCTGTTTTTT

abundance: few
j_gene: TRBJ2-1
d_gene: .
v_gene: TRBV9
CDR3aa: CASSVPYEQFF
CDR3nt: TGTGCCAGCAGCGTACCATATGAGCAGTTCTTC

abundance: .
j_gene: TRBJ1-6
d_gene: TRBD1
v_gene: TRBV30
CDR3aa: CAWSVSGGISPLHF
CDR3nt: TGTGCCTGGAGTGTATCAGGGGGGATTTCACCCCTCCACTTT

abundance: .
j_gene: TRBJ2-5
d_gene: TRBD2
v_gene: TRBV7-9
CDR3aa: CASSLAAGGSKETQYF
CDR3nt: TGTGCCAGCAGCTTAGCCGCGGGGGGCTCAAAAGAGACCCAGTACTTC

abundance: .
j_gene: TRBJ2-5
d_gene: TRBD1
v_gene: TRBV5-1
CDR3aa: CASSLGTGQETQYF
CDR3nt: TGCGCCAGCAGCTTGGGGACAGGGCAAGAGACCCAGTACTTC

abundance: .
j_gene: TRBJ1-1
d_gene: TRBD1
v_gene: TRBV11-2
CDR3aa: CASSSWPDREGTEAFF
CDR3nt: TGTGCCAGCAGCTCTTGGCCGGACAGGGAGGGAACTGAAGCTTTCTTT

abundance: .
j_gene: TRBJ1-6
d_gene: .
v_gene: TRBV3-1/TRBV3-2
CDR3aa: CASSHRNSPLHF
CDR3nt: TGTGCCAGCAGCCACCGTAATTCACCCCTCCACTTT

abundance: .
j_gene: TRBJ1-1
d_gene: .
v_gene: TRBV5-6
CDR3aa: CASTGNTEAFF
CDR3nt: TGTGCCAGCACGGGTAACACTGAAGCTTTCTTT

abundance: .
j_gene: TRBJ1-1
d_gene: .
v_gene: TRBV11-2
CDR3aa: CASSLDRSGSGGLTEAFF
CDR3nt: TGTGCCAGCAGCTTAGATAGAAGCGGTTCGGGGGGTCTCACTGAAGCTTTCTTT

abundance: once
j_gene: TRBJ2-1
d_gene: .
v_gene: TRBV6-5
CDR3aa: CASSSRDNEQFF
CDR3nt: TGTGCCAGCAGTTCCCGCGACAATGAGCAGTTCTTC

abundance: .
j_gene: TRBJ2-7
d_gene: TRBD1
v_gene: TRBV2
CDR3aa: CASSGQGTYEQYF
CDR3nt: TGTGCCAGCAGTGGACAGGGGACTTACGAGCAGTACTTC

abundance: .
j_gene: TRBJ2-2
d_gene: TRBD2
v_gene: TRBV2
CDR3aa: CASQQTRGLPNTGELFF
CDR3nt: TGTGCCAGCCAACAAACCCGGGGACTACCGAACACCGGGGAGCTGTTTTTT

abundance: .
j_gene: TRBJ1-2
d_gene: TRBD1
v_gene: TRBV5-5
CDR3aa: CASSLSPRGRYGYTF
CDR3nt: TGTGCCAGCAGCTTAAGCCCCAGGGGGAGGTATGGCTACACCTTC

abundance: .
j_gene: TRBJ1-4
d_gene: TRBD1
v_gene: TRBV5-1
CDR3aa: CASSLVGTGGRYEKLFF
CDR3nt: TGCGCCAGCAGCTTGGTCGGGACAGGGGGCCGGTATGAAAAACTGTTTTTT

abundance: .
j_gene: TRBJ2-3
d_gene: .
v_gene: TRBV5-8
CDR3aa: CASSLVVLASTDTQYF
CDR3nt: TGTGCCAGCAGCTTGGTAGTACTAGCCAGCACAGATACGCAGTATTTT

abundance: .
j_gene: TRBJ2-1
d_gene: .
v_gene: TRBV25-1
CDR3aa: CASSALLGSGYNEQFF
CDR3nt: TGTGCCAGCAGTGCACTACTTGGAAGCGGATACAATGAGCAGTTCTTC

abundance: .
j_gene: TRBJ2-3
d_gene: TRBD2
v_gene: TRBV6-5
CDR3aa: CASSYGRAADTQYF
CDR3nt: TGTGCCAGCAGTTACGGGAGGGCTGCAGATACGCAGTATTTT

abundance: .
j_gene: TRBJ1-5
d_gene: .
v_gene: TRBV28
CDR3aa: CASSLIGSNQPQHF
CDR3nt: TGTGCCAGCAGTTTGATCGGGAGCAATCAGCCCCAGCATTTT

abundance: .
j_gene: TRBJ2-5
d_gene: TRBD1
v_gene: TRBV7-9
CDR3aa: CASSSTGTGKETQYF
CDR3nt: TGTGCCAGCAGCTCTACCGGGACAGGGAAAGAGACCCAGTACTTC

abundance: .
j_gene: TRBJ2-1
d_gene: .
v_gene: TRBV7-6
CDR3aa: CASSLTLRRDLNEQFF
CDR3nt: TGTGCCAGCAGCTTAACCCTTCGGCGGGATTTAAATGAGCAGTTCTTC

abundance: .
j_gene: TRBJ1-6
d_gene: .
v_gene: TRBV11-2
CDR3aa: CASSLAADNSPLHF
CDR3nt: TGTGCCAGCAGCTTAGCTGCAGATAATTCACCCCTCCACTTT